These 25 T cell receptor beta chains were sequenced from one sample in a study of neurological immune-mediated disorders. TCRdb independently ran MiXCR on the 5' RACE reads; one entry per CDR3 protein. The repertoire has around 29,000 distinct CDR3 sequences, about an eighth of them found once; the top ten carry 5.8%. The sequenced sample consisted of PBMCs. The receptors here all came from a woman aged 60-70 years in good health.

This clonotype was counted ten times or more. V gene TRBV18 combines with J gene TRBJ2-7; D may match TRBD1 or TRBD2 (6 bases each). V gave up 6 bases and J gave up 6 bases, with 18 bases separating them. This CDR3 has 14 amino acids. Germline V gene sequence: CDR1 KGHSH, CDR2 LQKENI. The CDR3 DNA reads as TGTGCCAGCTCGCAGGGAGGAGGGGGTAGCGAGCAGTACTTC. It is translated as CASSQGGGGSEQYF.

In this sample, this clonotype turned up many times. V and J are TRBV9 and TRBJ2-2; D call uncertain. Germline-derived CDR1 and CDR2 are SGDLS and YYNGEE. CDR3 size: 15 residues. Trimming removed 3 bases at V and 5 bases at J, with 14 bases between. This CDR3 is CASSASGQLTGELFF. The CDR3 nucleotides are TGTGCCAGCAGCGCGTCGGGCCAGCTAACCGGGGAGCTGTTTTTT.

This clonotype came up a few times. This chain links TRBV7-9 with TRBJ2-3; 8 nucleotides line up with TRBD2. Germline V gene data show CDR1 as SEHNR and CDR2 as FQNEAQ (reference sequence). The CDR3 loop spans 15 amino acids. Unmatched junction bases numbered 6, after V lost 7 bases and J lost 0 bases. Written as DNA, the CDR3 is TGTGCCAGCATCCGGGGGGGCACTAGCACAGATACGCAGTATTTT. It specifies CASIRGGTSTDTQYF. The full variable domain, rest sourced from reference TRBV7-9 and TRBJ2-3, is DTGVSQNPRHKITKRGQNVTFRCDPISEHNRLYWYRQTLGQGPEFLTYFQNEAQLEKSRLLSDRFSAERPKGSFSTLEIQRTEQGDSAMYLCASIRGGTSTDTQYFGPGTRLTVL.

This clonotype was seen ten or more times. The CDR3 sequence: CSVLDRGPVGYEQYF. The CDR3 nucleotides read TGCAGCGTTCTGGACAGGGGGCCCGTCGGCTACGAGCAGTACTTC. J is TRBJ2-7 and V is TRBV29-1; 11 nucleotides match TRBD1. Germline CDR1 and CDR2: SQVTM and ANQGSEA. With V trimmed by 5 bases and J by 3 bases, 9 bases remained unmatched. CDR3 size: 15 residues.

This clonotype appeared many times. V and J are TRBV6-5 and TRBJ1-2; 9 nucleotides align to TRBD1. Germline-derived CDR1 and CDR2 are MNHEY and SVGAGI. Trimming cost V 5 bases and J 2 bases; bases outside gene matches: 3. CDR3 length: 14 amino acids. CDR3: CASSHRGQNYGYTF. The CDR3, as DNA: TGTGCCAGCAGTCACAGGGGGCAAAACTATGGCTACACCTTC.

This clonotype has ten or more counts. The chain links TRBV6-2 or TRBV6-3 to TRBJ2-1; 8 nucleotides match TRBD1. Germline V lookup: CDR1 MNHEY, CDR2 SVGEGT. J was trimmed by 7 bases and V by 6 bases; bases with no gene match: 14. The CDR3 loop spans 16 amino acids. In DNA form, the CDR3 reads TGTGCCAGCAGAGAAAGACAGGGGCAGTCCTCAAATGAGCAGTTCTTC. It specifies CASRERQGQSSNEQFF.

The table lists this clonotype with many counts. The chain uses TRBV6-1 and TRBJ2-7; D perhaps matches TRBD2 (5 bases). Trimming removed 6 bases at V and 2 bases at J, with 17 bases between. Per the germline V gene, CDR1 is MNHNS and CDR2 is SASEGT. The CDR3 runs to 15 residues. Here the CDR3 DNA reads TGTGCCAGCAGGGAGAAGCCGGAGGTCCCCTACGAGCAGTACTTC. Residues: CASREKPEVPYEQYF.

This clonotype was seen at least ten times. This rearrangement joins TRBV9 to TRBJ1-1; D is ambiguous. The length of the CDR3 is 14 residues. Germline values: CDR1 SGDLS, CDR2 YYNGEE. Trimming removed 1 base from V and 0 bases from J, with 7 bases in between. In DNA, the CDR3 is TGTGCCAGCAGCGTACGGGATATGAACACTGAAGCTTTCTTT. Residues: CASSVRDMNTEAFF. Combining the CDR3 with reference TRBV9 and TRBJ1-1 gives the whole variable domain DSGVTQTPKHLITATGQRVTLRCSPRSGDLSVYWYQQSLDQGLQFLIQYYNGEERAKGNILERFSAQQFPDLHSELNLSSLELGDSALYFCASSVRDMNTEAFFGQGTRLTVV.

This clonotype was observed many times. The genes are TRBV20-1 and TRBJ1-1; D may be TRBD1 (6 bases). Germline CDR1 is DFQATT and CDR2 is SNEGSKA (reference sequence). Deletions cut 6 bases from V and 6 bases from J, with 17 bases between. This CDR3 is 13 amino acids long. CDR3 protein: CSAQGFAEPEAFF. The CDR3, as DNA: TGCAGTGCCCAGGGGTTCGCGGAACCTGAAGCTTTCTTT.

This clonotype was seen repeatedly, ten times or more. V and J are TRBV15 and TRBJ2-7, with a weak D call TRBD1 (6 bases). CDR3 length: 16 amino acids. Deletions cut 1 base from V and 0 bases from J, with 13 bases between. Germline loops: CDR1 LNHNV, CDR2 YYDKDF (reference sequence). Here the CDR3 reads CATSRGWEGGSYEQYF. The CDR3 nucleotides read TGTGCCACCAGCAGAGGGTGGGAAGGGGGCTCCTACGAGCAGTACTTC. Supplemented by reference TRBV15 and TRBJ2-7, the full variable domain reads DAMVIQNPRYQVTQFGKPVTLSCSQTLNHNVMYWYQQKSSQAPKLLFHYYDKDFNNEADTPDNFQSRRPNTSFCFLDIRSPGLGDTAMYLCATSRGWEGGSYEQYFGPGTRLTVT.

This clonotype has a count of ten or more. This chain connects TRBV5-1 to TRBJ2-5; 8 bases are a match to TRBD1. This CDR3 has 14 amino acids. The ends lost 5 bases at V and 5 bases at J; junction bases unmatched: 8. Germline V CDR1 and CDR2: SGHRS, YFSETQ. The CDR3 spells CASRGDRGGETQYF. The CDR3 nucleotides read TGCGCCAGCAGAGGAGACAGGGGCGGGGAGACCCAGTACTTC.

Of note for this clonotype: This sequence may be a read error, since a much larger clone differs from it by one base. This sequence joins TRBV7-9 and TRBJ1-5, with 10 bases identical to TRBD1. The junction had 8 bases not matched to a gene; V was cut back by 1 base and J by 11 bases. Germline V lookup: CDR1 SEHNR, CDR2 FQNEAQ (reference sequence). The CDR3 extends over 15 amino acids. The CDR3 is CASSLGQGALQTQHF. In DNA, the CDR3 is TGTGCCAGCAGCTTAGGACAGGGGGCTTTACAGACCCAGCATTTT. Full variable domain (rest looked up from reference TRBV7-9 and TRBJ1-5): DTGVSQNPRHKITKRGQNVTFRCDPISEHNRLYWYRQTLGQGPEFLTYFQNEAQLEKSRLLSDRFSAERPKGSFSTLEIQRTEQGDSAMYLCASSLGQGALQTQHFGDGTRLSIL.

There are many counts of this clonotype. The chain is built from TRBV12-3 or TRBV12-4 and TRBJ2-3; tentatively, D is TRBD1 (7 bases). The CDR3 runs to 16 residues. Trimming left V 1 base short and J 0 bases short, with 11 bases between. CDR3 sequence reads: CASSLGGTVSTDTQYF. As DNA, the CDR3 is TGTGCCAGCAGTTTAGGCGGGACAGTTAGCACAGATACGCAGTATTTT.

This clonotype was counted at least ten times. The chain combines TRBV7-3 with TRBJ2-3; maybe TRBD2 (7 bases). The CDR3 is 16 amino acids. The V gene lost 6 bases and the J gene lost 1 base, with 17 bases spanning the gap. CDR1 is SGHTA and CDR2 is FQGTGA in the germline V gene. This CDR3 is CASSSYGGPRTDTQYF. The CDR3 DNA sequence: TGTGCCAGCAGTTCTTACGGGGGGCCACGCACAGATACGCAGTATTTT.

This clonotype was seen more than once but under ten times. This chain joins TRBV20-1 and TRBJ2-4, with a possible D match to TRBD2 (5 bases). The V and J ends lost 2 bases and 0 bases respectively, with 11 bases between them. The CDR3 runs to 15 residues. Germline CDR1 and CDR2: DFQATT and SNEGSKA (reference sequence). The DNA of the CDR3 is TGCAGTGCTAGATGGGGAGCTCTAGCCAAAAACATTCAGTACTTC. It is translated as CSARWGALAKNIQYF.

The genes are TRBV5-1 and TRBJ2-1; 10 bases map to TRBD1. The CDR3 is made up of 14 amino acids. CDR1 SGHRS and CDR2 YFSETQ come from the germline V gene. After removal of 5 bases from V and 5 bases from J, the junction contained 4 bases not matched to a gene. This chain's CDR3 is CASRRQGADNEQFF. The CDR3 DNA is TGCGCCAGCAGGCGACAGGGGGCGGACAATGAGCAGTTCTTC.

This clonotype qualifies as medium-sized. This chain links TRBV20-1 with TRBJ2-1; 8 nucleotides line up with TRBD1. Looked up from germline, CDR1 is DFQATT and CDR2 is SNEGSKA (reference sequence). With V trimmed by 1 base and J by 7 bases, 6 bases remained unmatched. The CDR3 covers 14 residues. The CDR3 DNA reads TGCAGTGCTAGAGGCAGGGGGCAGAGGAATGAGCAGTTCTTC. Translated, it gives CSARGRGQRNEQFF.

This clonotype has at least ten counts. The J gene is TRBJ1-3, the V gene TRBV12-3 or TRBV12-4; a weak D match, TRBD1 (6 bases). Trimming pared 3 bases from V and 2 bases from J, leaving 8 bases between. This CDR3 region has 14 residues. The CDR3 spells CASSFRGAGNTIYF. DNA of the CDR3: TGTGCCAGCAGTTTCAGGGGTGCTGGAAACACCATATATTTT.

This clonotype was counted many times. The V gene is TRBV7-2, the J gene TRBJ1-3; unclear D gene. The CDR3 consists of 17 residues. CDR1 SGHTA and CDR2 FQGNSA come from the germline V gene. Trimming removed 0 bases at V and 2 bases at J, with 14 bases between. This CDR3 is CASSLAHSGVTGNTIYF. In DNA, the CDR3 is TGTGCCAGCAGCTTAGCGCATTCCGGGGTTACTGGAAACACCATATATTTT.

Many counts were recorded for this clonotype. The junction shows a germline mismatch at one end, possibly a read error. The chain has TRBV6-6 and TRBJ2-1; TRBD2 aligns across 8 bases. There are 16 residues in the CDR3. CDR1 is MNHNY, CDR2 SVGAGI, per germline (reference sequence). DNA for the CDR3: TGTGCCAGCAGTTATCCTGGGACTAGAGCTTACAGTGAGCAGTTCTTC. This codes for CASSYPGTRAYSEQFF.

In this sample, this clonotype turned up many times. The J gene is TRBJ2-6, the V gene TRBV7-2, with a weak D call TRBD2 (5 bases). The CDR3 covers 18 residues. Germline lookup yields CDR1 SGHTA and CDR2 FQGNSA. The ends were cut back, 2 bases at V and 6 bases at J, with 20 bases in the middle. The CDR3: CASSLLHPLEGAANVLTF. The CDR3 bases are TGTGCCAGCAGCTTACTACACCCTCTAGAGGGAGCGGCCAACGTCCTGACTTTC.

By proportion, this clonotype is medium-sized. This rearrangement joins TRBV27 to TRBJ1-6; TRBD1 aligns across 7 bases. The CDR3 has 15 residues. Unmatched junction bases numbered 3, after V lost 5 bases and J lost 2 bases. The germline CDR1 and CDR2 sequences are MNHEY and SMNVEV (reference sequence). CDR3 coding DNA: TGTGCCAGCAGTGCCGGGACAGCCTATAATTCACCCCTCCACTTT. Translated: CASSAGTAYNSPLHF.

On this clonotype itself: A much larger clone sits a single nucleotide away, making a read error possible. V and J are TRBV6-2 or TRBV6-3 and TRBJ2-7; the D gene is possibly TRBD2 (6 bases). CDR3 length: 15 amino acids. CDR1 is MNHEY and CDR2 is SVGEGT in the germline V gene. The CDR3 bases are TGTGCCAGCAGTTACGGCCAGACTAGTGGAAACGAGCATTACTTC. Its translation is CASSYGQTSGNEHYF.

This clonotype was seen ten or more times. The chain combines TRBV20-1 with TRBJ2-2, with 8 bases identical to TRBD1. The junction had 13 bases not matched to a gene; V was cut back by 0 bases and J by 4 bases. The CDR3 spans 18 residues. The V gene's germline CDR1 is DFQATT and CDR2 SNEGSKA (reference sequence). CDR3 region: CSARDETPRGQVTGELFF. CDR3 sequence (DNA): TGCAGTGCTAGAGATGAAACCCCCAGGGGGCAGGTCACCGGGGAGCTGTTTTTT.

V and J are TRBV19 and TRBJ1-5, with D possibly TRBD1 on 5 matching bases. CDR3 length: 13 residues. Per germline, CDR1 LNHDA and CDR2 SQIVND (reference sequence). V lost 6 bases and J 3 bases, leaving 9 bases between the germline ends. This CDR3 reads CASSDRVNQPQHF. In DNA, the CDR3 is TGTGCCAGTAGCGACAGAGTCAATCAGCCCCAGCATTTT.